This TCR beta chain was obtained from a study of control samples from healthy donors and cancer patients. Sequenced by immunoSEQ multiplex PCR; TCRdb stores in-frame clones only, minus some. The sample yields about 130,000 clones, 92% seen once. The V gene lost 6 bases and the J gene lost 6 bases, with 14 bases spanning the gap. The CDR3 length is 13 residues. Germline-derived CDR1 and CDR2 are LNHDA and SQIVND (reference sequence). Sample: blood. This rearrangement joins TRBV19 to TRBJ1-2; D is uncertain. The source is a woman in her fifties or sixties in good health. The CDR3 bases are TGTGCCAGTAGGATCGCAGCGACGGATGGCTACACCTTC. This translates into CASRIAATDGYTF.